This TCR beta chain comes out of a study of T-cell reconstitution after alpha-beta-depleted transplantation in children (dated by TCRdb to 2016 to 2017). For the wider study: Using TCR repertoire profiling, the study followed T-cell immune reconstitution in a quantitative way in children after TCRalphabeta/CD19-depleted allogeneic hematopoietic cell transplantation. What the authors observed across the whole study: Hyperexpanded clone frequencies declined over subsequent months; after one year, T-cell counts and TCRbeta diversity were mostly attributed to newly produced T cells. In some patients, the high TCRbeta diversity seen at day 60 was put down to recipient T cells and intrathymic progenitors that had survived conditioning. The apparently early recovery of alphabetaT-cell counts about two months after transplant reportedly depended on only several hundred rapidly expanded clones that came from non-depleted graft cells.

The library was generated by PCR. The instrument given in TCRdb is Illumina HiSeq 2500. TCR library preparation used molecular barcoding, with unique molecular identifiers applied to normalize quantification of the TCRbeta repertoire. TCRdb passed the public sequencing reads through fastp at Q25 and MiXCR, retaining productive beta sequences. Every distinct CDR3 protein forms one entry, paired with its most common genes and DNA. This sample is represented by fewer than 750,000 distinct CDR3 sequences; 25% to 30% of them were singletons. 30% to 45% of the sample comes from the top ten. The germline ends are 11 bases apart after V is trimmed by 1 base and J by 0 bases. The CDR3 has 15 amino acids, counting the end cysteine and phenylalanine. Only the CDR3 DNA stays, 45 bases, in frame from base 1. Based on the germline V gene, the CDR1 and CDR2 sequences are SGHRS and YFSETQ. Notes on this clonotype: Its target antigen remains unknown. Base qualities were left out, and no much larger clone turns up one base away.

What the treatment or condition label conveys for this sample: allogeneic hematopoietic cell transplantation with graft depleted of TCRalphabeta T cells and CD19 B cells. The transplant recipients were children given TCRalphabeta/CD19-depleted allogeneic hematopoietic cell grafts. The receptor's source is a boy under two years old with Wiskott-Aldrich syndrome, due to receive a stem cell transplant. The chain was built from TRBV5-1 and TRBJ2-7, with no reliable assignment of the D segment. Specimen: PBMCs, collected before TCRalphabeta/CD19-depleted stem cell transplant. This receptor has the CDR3 CASSLSRAVSYEQYF. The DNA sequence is TGCGCCAGCAGCTTGAGCCGGGCTGTCTCCTACGAGCAGTACTTC.